This T cell receptor (beta chain) originates from a study of PD-1 blockade in mismatch repair-deficient tumors. Profiled with immunoSEQ multiplex PCR; TCRdb holds only in-frame clones, not every one. The sample contains roughly 110,000 clones, 70% to 80% of which appear only once. This CDR3 contains 14 residues. The V and J ends lost 6 bases and 4 bases respectively, with 15 bases between them. From germline, CDR1 is SGHTA and CDR2 FQGTGA. Three pembrolizumab responders had their TCRs sequenced. The chain carries TRBV7-3 and TRBJ1-1, with D possibly being TRBD1 (5 bases). This sequence originates from an adult with mismatch repair-deficient cancer. The material sequenced was peripheral blood, taken 60 weeks after starting pembrolizumab. CDR3 sequence: CASSSSGGVTEAFF. For the CDR3, the DNA is TGTGCCAGCAGTAGCTCAGGAGGGGTCACTGAAGCTTTCTTT.